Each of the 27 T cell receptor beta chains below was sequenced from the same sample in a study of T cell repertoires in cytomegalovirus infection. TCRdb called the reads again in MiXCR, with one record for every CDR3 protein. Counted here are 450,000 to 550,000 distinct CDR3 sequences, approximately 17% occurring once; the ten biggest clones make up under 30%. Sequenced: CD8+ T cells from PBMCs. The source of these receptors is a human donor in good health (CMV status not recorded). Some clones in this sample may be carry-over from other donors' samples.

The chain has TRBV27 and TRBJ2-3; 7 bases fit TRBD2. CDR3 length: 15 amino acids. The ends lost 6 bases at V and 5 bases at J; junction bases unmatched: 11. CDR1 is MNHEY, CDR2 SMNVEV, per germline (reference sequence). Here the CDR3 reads CASSRRDYRKDTQYF. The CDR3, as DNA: TGTGCCAGCAGCCGCCGGGACTACCGGAAAGATACGCAGTATTTT.

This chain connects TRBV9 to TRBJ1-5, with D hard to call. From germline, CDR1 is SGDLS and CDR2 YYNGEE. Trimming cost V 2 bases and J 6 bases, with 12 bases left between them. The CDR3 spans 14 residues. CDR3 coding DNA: TGTGCCAGCAGCGTGGCAGCCGGAGGTCAGCCCCAGCATTTT. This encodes CASSVAAGGQPQHF. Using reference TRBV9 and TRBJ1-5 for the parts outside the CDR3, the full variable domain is DSGVTQTPKHLITATGQRVTLRCSPRSGDLSVYWYQQSLDQGLQFLIQYYNGEERAKGNILERFSAQQFPDLHSELNLSSLELGDSALYFCASSVAAGGQPQHFGDGTRLSIL.

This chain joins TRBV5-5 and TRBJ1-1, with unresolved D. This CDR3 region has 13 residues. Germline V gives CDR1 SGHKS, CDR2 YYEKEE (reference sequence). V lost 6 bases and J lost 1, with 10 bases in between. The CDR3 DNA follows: TGTGCCAGCACCCGATACGGGAACACTGAAGCTTTCTTT. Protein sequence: CASTRYGNTEAFF.

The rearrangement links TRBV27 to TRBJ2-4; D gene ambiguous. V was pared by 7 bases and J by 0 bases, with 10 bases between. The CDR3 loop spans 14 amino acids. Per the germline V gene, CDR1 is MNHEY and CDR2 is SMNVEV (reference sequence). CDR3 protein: CASTSSLAKNIQYF. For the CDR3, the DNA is TGTGCCAGCACCTCCAGTCTAGCCAAAAACATTCAGTACTTC.

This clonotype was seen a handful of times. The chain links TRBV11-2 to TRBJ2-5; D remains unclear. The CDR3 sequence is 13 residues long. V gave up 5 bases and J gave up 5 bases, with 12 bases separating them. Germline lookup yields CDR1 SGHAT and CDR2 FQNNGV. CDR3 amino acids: CASSREIWETQYF. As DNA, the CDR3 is TGTGCCAGCAGCCGAGAGATTTGGGAGACCCAGTACTTC.

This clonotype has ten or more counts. CDR3 sequence (DNA): TGTGCCAGCAGCCCCCTTGCGGGAGGGCCAACCGGGGAGCTGTTTTTT. Its protein product is CASSPLAGGPTGELFF. The chain joins TRBV7-9 to TRBJ2-2; TRBD2 agrees at 9 bases. Per germline, CDR1 SEHNR and CDR2 FQNEAQ (reference sequence). After removal of 5 bases from V and 5 bases from J, the junction contained 9 bases not matched to a gene. This CDR3 is 16 amino acids long.

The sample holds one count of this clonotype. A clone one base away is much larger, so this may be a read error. Here the CDR3 reads CASSHGWAGELFF. The CDR3 nucleotides read TGTGCCAGCAGCCACGGATGGGCCGGGGAGCTGTTTTTT. The V gene is TRBV7-3, the J gene TRBJ2-2, with D unclear. The CDR3 is 13 residues long. The V end lost 5 bases, the J end lost 6 bases, and 10 bases lay between the germline ends. Germline values: CDR1 SGHTA, CDR2 FQGTGA.

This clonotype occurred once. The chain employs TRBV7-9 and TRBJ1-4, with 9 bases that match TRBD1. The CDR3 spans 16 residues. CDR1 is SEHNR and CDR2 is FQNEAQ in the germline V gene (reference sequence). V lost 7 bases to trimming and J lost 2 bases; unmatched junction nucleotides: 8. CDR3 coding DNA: TGTGCCAGCAAACCGACAGGGGGTGGGACTAATGAAAAACTGTTTTTT. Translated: CASKPTGGGTNEKLFF.

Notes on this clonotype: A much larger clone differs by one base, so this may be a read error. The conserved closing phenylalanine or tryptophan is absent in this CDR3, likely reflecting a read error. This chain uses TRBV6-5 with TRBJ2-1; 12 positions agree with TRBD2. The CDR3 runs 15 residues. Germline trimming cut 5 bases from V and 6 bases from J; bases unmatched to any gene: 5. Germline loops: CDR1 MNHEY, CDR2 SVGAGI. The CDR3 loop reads CASSLAGGVVNEQFY. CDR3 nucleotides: TGTGCCAGCAGTCTAGCGGGGGGGGTTGTCAATGAGCAGTTCTAC.

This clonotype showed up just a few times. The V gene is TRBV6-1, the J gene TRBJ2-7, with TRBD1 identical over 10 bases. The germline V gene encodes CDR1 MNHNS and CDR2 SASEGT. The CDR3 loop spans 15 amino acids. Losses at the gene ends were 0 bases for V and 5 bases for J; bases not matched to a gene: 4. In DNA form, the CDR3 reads TGTGCCAGCAGTGAAGCGCCGGGGACAGGGGACGAGCAGTACTTC. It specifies CASSEAPGTGDEQYF.

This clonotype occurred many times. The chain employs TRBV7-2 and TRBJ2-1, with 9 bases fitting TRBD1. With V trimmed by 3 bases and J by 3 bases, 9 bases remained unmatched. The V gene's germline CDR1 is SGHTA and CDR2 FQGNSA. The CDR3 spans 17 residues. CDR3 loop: CASSLIVGQGFYNEQFF. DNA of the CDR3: TGTGCCAGCAGCTTGATCGTGGGACAGGGATTCTACAATGAGCAGTTCTTC. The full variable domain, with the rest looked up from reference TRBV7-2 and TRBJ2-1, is GAGVSQSPSNKVTEKGKDVELRCDPISGHTALYWYRQSLGQGLEFLIYFQGNSAPDKSGLPSDRFSAERTGGSVSTLTIQRTQQEDSAVYLCASSLIVGQGFYNEQFFGPGTRLTVL.

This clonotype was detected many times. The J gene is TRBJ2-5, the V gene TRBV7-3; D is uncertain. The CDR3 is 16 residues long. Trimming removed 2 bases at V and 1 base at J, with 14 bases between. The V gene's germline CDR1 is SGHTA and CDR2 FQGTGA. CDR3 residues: CASSLQFRAPQETQYF. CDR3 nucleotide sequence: TGTGCCAGCAGCTTACAGTTCCGGGCCCCCCAAGAGACCCAGTACTTC.

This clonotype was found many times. Here the CDR3 DNA reads TGCGCCAGCAGCCAAGAAAAGGCGGACTATGGCTACACCTTC. Residues: CASSQEKADYGYTF. V gene TRBV4-1 combines with J gene TRBJ1-2; D remains unclear. CDR1 is MGHRA and CDR2 is YSYEKL in the germline V gene. V shed 0 bases and J shed 3 bases, with 8 bases lying between them. This CDR3 contains 14 residues.

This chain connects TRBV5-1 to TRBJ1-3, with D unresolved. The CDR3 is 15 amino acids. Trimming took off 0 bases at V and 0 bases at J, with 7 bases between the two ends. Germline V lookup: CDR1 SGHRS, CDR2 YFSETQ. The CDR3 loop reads CASSLAGGSGNTIYF. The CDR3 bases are TGCGCCAGCAGCTTGGCTGGAGGCTCTGGAAACACCATATATTTT.

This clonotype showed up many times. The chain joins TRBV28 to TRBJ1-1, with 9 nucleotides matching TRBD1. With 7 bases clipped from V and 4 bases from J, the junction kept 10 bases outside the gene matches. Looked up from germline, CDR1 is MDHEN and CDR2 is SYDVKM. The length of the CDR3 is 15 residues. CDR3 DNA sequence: TGTGCCAGCACCCTACCCGGGACAGGGACCACTGAAGCTTTCTTT. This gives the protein CASTLPGTGTTEAFF.

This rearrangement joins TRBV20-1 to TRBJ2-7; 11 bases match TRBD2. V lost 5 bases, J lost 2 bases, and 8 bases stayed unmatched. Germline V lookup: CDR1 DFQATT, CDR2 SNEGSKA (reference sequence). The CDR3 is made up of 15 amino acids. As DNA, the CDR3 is TGCAGTGCTGTCACCGGGACTAGCGGAACCTACGAGCAGTACTTC. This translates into CSAVTGTSGTYEQYF.

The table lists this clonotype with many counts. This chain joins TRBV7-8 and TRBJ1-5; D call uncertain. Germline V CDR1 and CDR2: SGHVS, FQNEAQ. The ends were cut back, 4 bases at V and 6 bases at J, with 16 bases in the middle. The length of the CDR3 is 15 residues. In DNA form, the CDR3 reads TGTGCCAGCAGCTCTCCAGGCGAGGGTTCTCAGCCCCAGCATTTT. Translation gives CASSSPGEGSQPQHF.

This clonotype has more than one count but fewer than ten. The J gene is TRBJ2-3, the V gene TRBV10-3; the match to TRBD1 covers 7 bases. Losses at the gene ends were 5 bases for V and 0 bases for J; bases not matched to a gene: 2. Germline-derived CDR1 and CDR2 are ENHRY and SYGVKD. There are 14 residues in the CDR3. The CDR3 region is CAISSGQSTDTQYF. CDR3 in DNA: TGTGCCATCAGTTCGGGACAGAGCACAGATACGCAGTATTTT.

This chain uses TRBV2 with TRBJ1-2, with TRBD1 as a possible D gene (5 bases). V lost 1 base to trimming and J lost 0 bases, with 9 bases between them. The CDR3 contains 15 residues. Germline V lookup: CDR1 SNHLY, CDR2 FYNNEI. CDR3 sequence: CASSEVAGPNYGYTF. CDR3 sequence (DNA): TGTGCCAGCAGTGAAGTAGCAGGGCCTAACTATGGCTACACCTTC.

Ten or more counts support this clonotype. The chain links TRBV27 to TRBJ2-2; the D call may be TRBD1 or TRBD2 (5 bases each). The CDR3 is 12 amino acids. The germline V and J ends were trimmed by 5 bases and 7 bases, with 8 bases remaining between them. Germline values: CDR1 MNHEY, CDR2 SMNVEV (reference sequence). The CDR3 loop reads CASSPGGGELFF. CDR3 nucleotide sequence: TGTGCCAGCAGTCCTGGGGGCGGGGAGCTGTTTTTT.

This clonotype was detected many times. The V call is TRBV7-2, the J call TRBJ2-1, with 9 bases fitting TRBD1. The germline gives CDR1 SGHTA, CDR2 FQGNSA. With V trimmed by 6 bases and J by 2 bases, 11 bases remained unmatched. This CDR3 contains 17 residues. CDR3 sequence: CASRFPPGTGTYNEQFF. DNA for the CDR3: TGTGCCAGCAGATTCCCCCCAGGGACAGGGACCTACAATGAGCAGTTCTTC.

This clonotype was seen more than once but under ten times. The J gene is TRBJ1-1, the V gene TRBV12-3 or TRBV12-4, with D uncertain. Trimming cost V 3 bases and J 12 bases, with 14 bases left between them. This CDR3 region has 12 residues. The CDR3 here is CASSFLSPASFF. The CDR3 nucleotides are TGTGCCAGCAGTTTTTTGTCCCCCGCGTCTTTCTTT.

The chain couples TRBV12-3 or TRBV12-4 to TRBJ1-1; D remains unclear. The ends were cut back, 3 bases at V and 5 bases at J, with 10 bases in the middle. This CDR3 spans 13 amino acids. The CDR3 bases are TGTGCCAGCAGTTTGGTACCTAGGACTGAAGCTTTCTTT. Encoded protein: CASSLVPRTEAFF.

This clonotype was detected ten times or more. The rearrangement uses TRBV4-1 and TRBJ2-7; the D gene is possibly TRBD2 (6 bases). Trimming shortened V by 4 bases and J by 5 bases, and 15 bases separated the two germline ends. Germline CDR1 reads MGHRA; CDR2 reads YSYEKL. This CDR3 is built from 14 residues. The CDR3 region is CASSRGLQGNEQYF. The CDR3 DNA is TGCGCCAGCAGCCGGGGACTTCAAGGCAACGAGCAGTACTTC.

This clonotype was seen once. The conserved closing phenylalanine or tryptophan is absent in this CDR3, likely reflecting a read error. This CDR3 reads CASSLGRSGSRDNEQFL. CDR3 nucleotide sequence: TGTGCCAGCAGCCTGGGCCGTAGCGGGAGTCGGGACAATGAGCAGTTCTTA. The chain joins TRBV7-6 to TRBJ2-1, with 9 bases fitting TRBD2. V lost 5 bases and J lost 5; bases outside the gene matches: 13. This CDR3 contains 17 residues. Germline V gene data show CDR1 as SGHVS and CDR2 as FNYEAQ.

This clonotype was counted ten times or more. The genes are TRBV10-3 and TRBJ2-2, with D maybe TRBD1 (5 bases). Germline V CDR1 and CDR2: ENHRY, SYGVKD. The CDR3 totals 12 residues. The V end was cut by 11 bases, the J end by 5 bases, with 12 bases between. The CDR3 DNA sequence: TGTGCCGTCAAAAAGGGGACCGGGGAGCTGTTTTTT. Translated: CAVKKGTGELFF.

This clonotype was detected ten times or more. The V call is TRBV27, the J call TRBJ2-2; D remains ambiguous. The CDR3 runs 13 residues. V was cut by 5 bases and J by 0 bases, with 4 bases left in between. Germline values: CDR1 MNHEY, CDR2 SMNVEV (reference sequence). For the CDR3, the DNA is TGTGCCAGCAGTCCCACGAACACCGGGGAGCTGTTTTTT. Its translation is CASSPTNTGELFF.